Following are 21 T cell receptor beta chains from one sample sequenced in a study of T cell repertoires in cytomegalovirus infection. TCRdb processed the reads anew with MiXCR; each CDR3 protein has one entry. Of 700,000 to 950,000 distinct CDR3 sequences detected, approximately 29% appear once; the ten largest clones hold over 10%. These TCRs' antigens remain unknown. Here the sequenced sample was cultured CD8+ T cells from PBMCs, taken from culture after CMV antigen stimulation. These receptors all come from a human donor in good health (CMV status not recorded). Some clones in this sample may be carry-over from other donors' samples.

This clonotype came up a few times. The J gene is TRBJ2-3, the V gene TRBV20-1; TRBD2 matches at 14 bases. Trimming removed 1 base from V and 0 bases from J; junction bases left unmatched: 3. The germline V gene encodes CDR1 DFQATT and CDR2 SNEGSKA (reference sequence). CDR3 length equals 17 residues. CDR3 in DNA: TGCAGTGCTAGAGGGACTAGCGGGGGGTCCAGCACAGATACGCAGTATTTT. Protein sequence: CSARGTSGGSSTDTQYF.

This clonotype appeared a few times. The chain combines TRBV27 with TRBJ2-7; maybe TRBD2 (6 bases). Germline V gives CDR1 MNHEY, CDR2 SMNVEV (reference sequence). Deletions cut 6 bases from V and 3 bases from J, with 18 bases between. This CDR3 has 15 amino acids. Written as DNA, the CDR3 is TGTGCCAGCAGATTTCAGGGACTCTCCTACTACGAGCAGTACTTC. Its translation: CASRFQGLSYYEQYF.

The CDR3 nucleotides are TGTGCCAGCAGCGTAGCTGACAGGCCCAATGAGCAGTTCTTC. This encodes CASSVADRPNEQFF. The V and J genes are TRBV9 and TRBJ2-1; D perhaps matches TRBD1 (6 bases). CDR1 and CDR2 (germline): SGDLS, YYNGEE. The CDR3 loop spans 14 amino acids. V gave up 0 bases and J gave up 6 bases, with 10 bases separating them.

This clonotype was detected only a few times. The V and J genes are TRBV7-6 and TRBJ2-2, with 8 bases that match TRBD2. V was clipped by 3 bases and J by 1 base; unmatched bases: 7. The CDR3 length is 17 residues. Germline V lookup: CDR1 SGHVS, CDR2 FNYEAQ. CDR3 DNA: TGTGCCAGCAGCTTGACGAGGGCGGGGGGGAACACCGGGGAGCTGTTTTTT. Protein product: CASSLTRAGGNTGELFF.

In its sample, this clonotype was seen a few times. This chain connects TRBV7-9 to TRBJ2-3, with TRBD2 matching 10 bases. Germline-derived CDR1 and CDR2 are SEHNR and FQNEAQ (reference sequence). The CDR3 length is 15 residues. The J segment lost 5 bases and the V segment lost 1 base, leaving 3 bases of the junction unmatched. Written as DNA, the CDR3 is TGTGCCAGCAGCTTAGGTATAGCGGGAGGAGATACGCAGTATTTT. This codes for CASSLGIAGGDTQYF.

This clonotype came up a few times. This sequence joins TRBV7-6 and TRBJ1-4; TRBD1 is a possible D gene (5 bases). This CDR3 is built from 15 residues. Germline V gives CDR1 SGHVS, CDR2 FNYEAQ. V dropped 4 bases and J dropped 7 bases, with 16 bases sitting between them. The CDR3 DNA is TGTGCCAGCAGCTCGGGGCCCCAGAGGGGTGAAAAACTGTTTTTT. Translation gives CASSSGPQRGEKLFF.

This clonotype occurred many times. V and J are TRBV5-1 and TRBJ1-2, with 8 bases lining up with TRBD1. The CDR3 covers 16 residues. With V trimmed by 4 bases and J by 6 bases, 14 bases remained unmatched. CDR1 SGHRS and CDR2 YFSETQ come from the germline V gene. CDR3 in amino acids: CASSGGLDRVIHGYTF. The CDR3 bases are TGCGCCAGCAGCGGGGGTTTGGACAGGGTGATACATGGCTACACCTTC.

The chain has TRBV19 and TRBJ2-3; the D gene is possibly TRBD2 (7 bases). V was pared by 5 bases and J by 2 bases, with 17 bases between. Per germline, CDR1 LNHDA and CDR2 SQIVND (reference sequence). The CDR3 covers 16 residues. The CDR3 is CASSPSGGGLTDTQYF. In nucleotides, the CDR3 is TGTGCCAGTAGTCCCAGTGGCGGGGGCCTCACAGATACGCAGTATTTT. Combining the CDR3 with reference TRBV19 and TRBJ2-3 gives the whole variable domain DGGITQSPKYLFRKEGQNVTLSCEQNLNHDAMYWYRQDPGQGLRLIYYSQIVNDFQKGDIAEGYSVSREKKESFPLTVTSAQKNPTAFYLCASSPSGGGLTDTQYFGPGTRLTVL.

This clonotype was seen a few times. The chain combines TRBV6-2 or TRBV6-3 with TRBJ2-7, with D hard to call. V was cut by 6 bases and J by 1 base, with 13 bases left in between. Germline V CDR1 and CDR2: MNHEY, SVGEGT. CDR3 length equals 14 residues. The DNA for the CDR3 is TGTGCCAGCAGCCGATCAAGTGGTTCCTACGAGCAGTACGTC. It encodes CASSRSSGSYEQYV.

This clonotype appeared a few times. The rearrangement links TRBV7-9 to TRBJ1-6; TRBD1 matches at 8 bases. Germline V gives CDR1 SEHNR, CDR2 FQNEAQ (reference sequence). The CDR3 has 15 residues. The trim removed 4 bases at V and 8 bases at J, leaving 7 bases unmatched. The CDR3 DNA reads as TGTGCCAGCAGCTCAGAGGACAGGGCCGATTCACCCCTCCACTTT. It encodes CASSSEDRADSPLHF.

As concerns this clonotype: Its ends do not fully match the called genes, so a read error is possible. The genes are TRBV12-3 or TRBV12-4 and TRBJ2-2; TRBD1 matches at 7 bases. The CDR3 is made up of 16 amino acids. The CDR3 region is CASRDRLWAKTGELFF. As DNA, the CDR3 is TGTGCCAGCAGGGACAGGTTGTGGGCGAAGACCGGGGAGCTGTTTTTT.

The chain has TRBV4-3 and TRBJ2-2; D might be TRBD1 (6 bases). This CDR3 has 16 residues. Trimming shortened V by 1 base and J by 4 bases, and 13 bases separated the two germline ends. Germline V gene sequence: CDR1 LGHNA, CDR2 YSLEER. CDR3 in amino acids: CASSQGPGEITGELFF. DNA for the CDR3: TGCGCCAGCAGCCAAGGGCCAGGGGAGATCACCGGGGAGCTGTTTTTT.

This rearrangement joins TRBV27 to TRBJ2-7; tentative D call: TRBD2 (5 bases). Germline values: CDR1 MNHEY, CDR2 SMNVEV (reference sequence). The CDR3 is 14 amino acids. The V gene lost 2 bases and the J gene lost 6 bases, with 14 bases spanning the gap. Here the CDR3 DNA reads TGTGCCAGCAGTTTAGGACTGGGAGTACGCGAGCAGTACGTC. Translation: CASSLGLGVREQYV.

This clonotype appeared a single time. A much bigger clone sits one base away, suggesting this may be a read error. The gene calls are TRBV7-8 and TRBJ2-3; perhaps TRBD2 as D (5 bases). Per the germline V gene, CDR1 is SGHVS and CDR2 is FQNEAQ. The CDR3 is 14 amino acids. The CDR3 sequence is CASTRRLPTDTQCF. CDR3 bases: TGTGCCAGCACCCGTAGACTACCCACAGATACGCAGTGTTTT.

Worth noting for this clonotype: A junction end diverges from the germline sequence, so it may reflect a read error. This rearrangement joins TRBV7-7 to TRBJ2-2; tentative D call: TRBD2 (5 bases). The CDR3 has 15 residues. Germline CDR1 SSHAT, CDR2 FNYEAQ (reference sequence). The CDR3 nucleotides are TGTGCTAGCAGCTTAGAGGGCAGTCACACCGGGGAGCTGTTTTTT. It encodes CASSLEGSHTGELFF.

V usage is TRBV5-4 and J usage is TRBJ2-2; 9 bases map to TRBD2. J was trimmed by 8 bases and V by 9 bases; bases with no gene match: 14. This CDR3 contains 15 residues. Per the germline V gene, CDR1 is SGHNT and CDR2 is YYREEE (reference sequence). The CDR3 DNA reads as TGTGCCAACCCGTCTGCGGGAGGGGAGACGGGGGAGCTGTTTTTT. Amino acids: CANPSAGGETGELFF.

This clonotype has more than one count but fewer than ten. V gene TRBV4-1 combines with J gene TRBJ1-1, with D uncertain. Germline lookup yields CDR1 MGHRA and CDR2 YSYEKL. This CDR3 comprises 13 residues. The V end lost 5 bases, the J end lost 6 bases, and 13 bases lay between the germline ends. The CDR3 DNA is TGCGCCAGCAGCTCAGATAGGGAGCCTGAAGCTTTCTTT. Protein product: CASSSDREPEAFF.

This clonotype came up once. V is TRBV6-2 or TRBV6-3 and J is TRBJ2-5, with 10 positions matching TRBD1. Trimming at V came to 6 bases and at J to 3 bases, leaving 7 bases not matched to a gene. CDR3 length equals 15 residues. CDR1 and CDR2 (germline): MNHEY, SVGEGT. This chain's CDR3 is CASSRQGAWEETQYF. The CDR3 coding sequence is TGTGCCAGCAGCAGACAGGGGGCATGGGAAGAGACCCAGTACTTC.

The genes are TRBV6-2 or TRBV6-3 and TRBJ2-1; tentatively, D is TRBD2 (5 bases). CDR1 is MNHEY, CDR2 SVGEGT, per germline. V was cut by 5 bases and J by 5 bases, with 16 bases left in between. CDR3 length: 15 residues. CDR3 sequence: CASSHPGREHNEQFF. The CDR3 bases are TGTGCCAGCAGTCACCCCGGACGGGAACACAATGAGCAGTTCTTC.

This clonotype was seen only a few times. The gene calls are TRBV4-1 and TRBJ2-2; 8 bases map to TRBD1. CDR1 and CDR2 from the germline V gene are MGHRA and YSYEKL. With V trimmed by 3 bases and J by 0 bases, 6 bases remained unmatched. The CDR3 loop spans 17 amino acids. This CDR3 is CASSHIGTGANTGELFF. CDR3 sequence (DNA): TGCGCCAGCAGCCATATCGGGACAGGCGCGAACACCGGGGAGCTGTTTTTT.

This clonotype was recorded a few times. V is TRBV6-5 and J is TRBJ1-6; tentative D call: TRBD1 (6 bases). The CDR3 has 17 residues. The V end was cut by 4 bases, the J end by 0 bases, with 13 bases between. Germline V lookup: CDR1 MNHEY, CDR2 SVGAGI. The CDR3 DNA sequence: TGTGCCAGCAGTTTTGGACAGCGGAGCTCCTATAATTCACCCCTCCACTTT. This encodes CASSFGQRSSYNSPLHF.